Included here is one TCR beta chain sequence, with context. Its target is not known. Measured with immunoSEQ multiplex PCR; TCRdb has only the in-frame clones, and not every one. The data contain nearly 25,000 clones, approximately 86% of them seen just once; the ten biggest clones take up roughly 5%. The data were taken from a study of T cells in localized non-small cell lung cancer. General study results and limits: Longer overall survival was seen with higher T cell density measured in blood.

The CDR3 length is 16 residues. With V trimmed by 5 bases and J by 1 base, 8 bases remained unmatched. Germline values: CDR1 SGHVS, CDR2 FNYEAQ. The clonotype comes from a male donor at least 60 years old with stage II squamous cell lung carcinoma. The sample consisted of peripheral blood, taken before any cancer treatment. This rearrangement joins TRBV7-6 to TRBJ2-1; TRBD1 agrees at 7 bases. The CDR3 reads CASSPGQVRSYNEQFF. CDR3 bases: TGTGCCAGCAGCCCCGGACAGGTCCGATCCTACAATGAGCAGTTCTTC.